This entry describes one T cell receptor beta chain. The antigen is not known. The single heparinised draw taken from each donor contained 90 to 150 mL of blood on average. The investigators reverse transcribed all of the isolated RNA, so they sequenced expressed TCRB transcripts. The assay was immunoSEQ multiplex PCR, and TCRdb's table has in-frame clones only and misses some. Among about 160,000 clones listed, 8% to 9.5% were seen once. The record originates from a study of beta chain features in type 1 diabetes. About the study: Researchers looked at fewer than 120,000,000 sorted cells across all samples.

The study, taken as a whole, reports: The naive, central memory and Treg TCRB repertoires of patients appeared to be more similar to one another than those of healthy donors. Researchers report that Type 1 diabetes patients had moderately but significantly shorter TCRB CDR3s across all four CD4+ subsets.

V lost 1 base, J lost 6 bases, and 4 bases stayed unmatched. Germline assignment: CDR1 GTSNPN and CDR2 SVGIG (reference sequence). The CDR3 runs 13 residues. This clonotype was sampled from a woman in her late teens or twenties with type 1 diabetes. V is TRBV30 and J is TRBJ2-7, with 9 bases fitting TRBD2. Input material: central memory CD4+ T cells from blood. The CDR3 bases are TGTGCCTGGAGTGCATCAGCGGGAGGCGAGCAGTACTTC. As protein: CAWSASAGGEQYF. The full variable domain, rest sourced from reference TRBV30 and TRBJ2-7, is SQTIHQWPATLVQPVGSPLSLECTVEGTSNPNLYWYRQAAGRGLQLLFYSVGIGQISSEVPQNLSASRPQDRQFILSSKKLLLSDSGFYLCAWSASAGGEQYFGPGTRLTVT.